This TCR beta chain originates from a study of neurological immune-mediated disorders. General study findings and limits: The phylogenetic placement of 18 of 34 multiple sclerosis patients' repertoires in one related-CDR3 cluster constitutes a possible signature.

5'RACE employing 10-nucleotide random UMIs yielded the cDNA. One entry per CDR3 protein results from TCRdb running MiXCR on the 5' RACE reads. The sample carries around 66,000 distinct CDR3 sequences, 5.2% recorded once. Stored at -80 C, 2 million PBMCs were the source of the unsorted libraries. As for this clonotype: Its antigen is not known.

The sample taken for sequencing was PBMCs. The TCR was taken from a woman aged 25-40 years with multiple sclerosis.

The CDR3 loop is CSARDLGDVQETQYF. In DNA, the CDR3 is TGCAGTGCTAGAGATTTGGGGGATGTACAAGAGACCCAGTACTTC. The V call is TRBV20-1, the J call TRBJ2-5; either TRBD1 or TRBD2 may fit D (5 bases each). The CDR3 spans 15 residues. The germline V gene encodes CDR1 DFQATT and CDR2 SNEGSKA (reference sequence). V lost 0 bases, J lost 2 bases, and 13 bases lay in between.